These 18 T cell receptor beta chains came from one sample sequenced in a study of blood T cell dynamics during melanoma immunotherapy. Repertoires were generated with immunoSEQ multiplex PCR, while TCRdb's copy carries only in-frame clones and drops some. This sample has around 13,000 clones, with about 93% found just once. Time point indicated: week 3, after first cycle of checkpoint inhibitor. Source: effector memory CD8+ T cells from blood, taken from a patient treated with checkpoint blockade. These receptors were obtained from a human donor with melanoma.

V is TRBV10-2 and J is TRBJ1-5; D gene unclear. Trimming shortened V by 8 bases and J by 0 bases, and 8 bases separated the two germline ends. The CDR3 loop spans 13 amino acids. Germline CDR1 WSHSY, CDR2 SAAADI. CDR3 DNA sequence: TGCGCCAGCGGCGGAGATAGCAATCAGCCCCAGCATTTT. Translated: CASGGDSNQPQHF.

A few counts support this clone. The chain uses TRBV27 and TRBJ2-7, with 7 bases identical to TRBD2. The CDR3 runs to 14 residues. Germline-derived CDR1 and CDR2 are MNHEY and SMNVEV (reference sequence). V lost 5 bases, J lost 3 bases, and 7 bases stayed unmatched. Here the CDR3 reads CASSPGGSVYEQYF. DNA for the CDR3: TGTGCCAGCAGTCCAGGCGGGAGTGTCTACGAGCAGTACTTC.

The CDR3 DNA reads TGTGCCAGCAGCCGCAGCAATCAGCCCCAGCATTTT. Protein sequence: CASSRSNQPQHF. This sequence joins TRBV16 and TRBJ1-5; no reliable D call. Germline assignment: CDR1 KGHSY and CDR2 FQNENV. CDR3 length: 12 residues. V dropped 4 bases and J dropped 1 base, with 2 bases sitting between them. The full variable domain, rest sourced from reference TRBV16 and TRBJ1-5, is GEEVAQTPKHLVRGEGQKAKLYCAPIKGHSYVFWYQQVLKNEFKFLISFQNENVFDETGMPKERFSAKCLPNSPCSLEIQATKLEDSAVYFCASSRSNQPQHFGDGTRLSIL.

The rearrangement links TRBV4-1 to TRBJ2-7; 10 positions agree with TRBD2. The CDR3 covers 16 residues. In germline, CDR1 is MGHRA, CDR2 YSYEKL. J lost 2 bases, V lost 3 bases, and 7 bases had no gene match. CDR3 nucleotides: TGCGCCAGCAGCCACGGCCCTAGCGGGAGAACCTACGAGCAGTACTTC. Residues: CASSHGPSGRTYEQYF.

As DNA, the CDR3 is TGCGCCAGCAGCCAAGCCGGGGCGAACACTGAAGCTTTCTTT. It translates to CASSQAGANTEAFF. The rearrangement uses TRBV4-3 and TRBJ1-1, with D tentatively TRBD1 (5 bases). This CDR3 spans 14 amino acids. Germline CDR1 LGHNA, CDR2 YSLEER. V was clipped by 1 base and J by 1 base, with 7 bases between them.

In its sample, this clone was seen once. V gene TRBV5-5 combines with J gene TRBJ1-1; D might be TRBD1 (5 bases). Germline V gene sequence: CDR1 SGHKS, CDR2 YYEKEE (reference sequence). V dropped 1 base and J dropped 1 base, with 11 bases sitting between them. The CDR3 sequence is 15 residues long. CDR3 sequence: CASSLFVRANTEAFF. The DNA for the CDR3 is TGTGCCAGCAGCTTGTTCGTCAGGGCGAACACTGAAGCTTTCTTT.

The rearrangement links TRBV7-9 to TRBJ1-2, with D possibly being TRBD1 (6 bases). The germline gives CDR1 SEHNR, CDR2 FQNEAQ (reference sequence). Trimming removed 5 bases from V and 4 bases from J, with 20 bases in between. CDR3 size: 16 residues. As DNA, the CDR3 is TGTGCCAGCAGCCCGTCCCTCCAGGGGACGTCCTATGGCTACACCTTC. Encoded protein: CASSPSLQGTSYGYTF.

The genes are TRBV18 and TRBJ2-7; no clear D gene. The V gene's germline CDR1 is KGHSH and CDR2 LQKENI. V was pared by 2 bases and J by 2 bases, with 7 bases between. The CDR3 is made up of 13 amino acids. The CDR3 protein is CASSPTETYEQYF. The CDR3 DNA reads TGTGCCAGCTCACCAACCGAAACCTACGAGCAGTACTTC.

The chain carries TRBV27 and TRBJ2-1; D is unresolved. Trimming removed 5 bases at V and 4 bases at J, with 9 bases between. The germline V gene has CDR1 MNHEY and CDR2 SMNVEV (reference sequence). The CDR3 spans 13 residues. This CDR3 reads CASSPYSYNEQFF. For the CDR3, the DNA is TGTGCCAGCAGTCCGTACAGTTACAATGAGCAGTTCTTC.

The chain employs TRBV9 and TRBJ2-2, with a weak D call TRBD1 (6 bases). CDR3 size: 14 residues. Trimming stripped 2 bases from V and 4 bases from J, with 9 bases between. Germline loops: CDR1 SGDLS, CDR2 YYNGEE. CDR3 sequence reads: CASSVSGVTGELFF. CDR3 sequence (DNA): TGTGCCAGCAGCGTCTCAGGGGTCACCGGGGAGCTGTTTTTT.

The chain is built from TRBV18 and TRBJ2-1, with D perhaps matching TRBD2 (6 bases). This CDR3 is 15 amino acids long. Germline V lookup: CDR1 KGHSH, CDR2 LQKENI. Trimming stripped 5 bases from V and 0 bases from J, with 11 bases between. The CDR3 nucleotides are TGTGCCAGCTCATCCGGGACTGGCTCCTACAATGAGCAGTTCTTC. Its protein product is CASSSGTGSYNEQFF.

The V gene is TRBV9, the J gene TRBJ1-1; 8 bases are shared with TRBD1. The CDR3 is made up of 16 amino acids. The V gene's germline CDR1 is SGDLS and CDR2 YYNGEE. J lost 1 base, V lost 2 bases, and 7 bases had no gene match. CDR3 coding DNA: TGTGCCAGCAGCGTCCATTCAGACAGGGGGAACACTGAAGCTTTCTTT. Its protein product is CASSVHSDRGNTEAFF.

V is TRBV28 and J is TRBJ2-5; the match to TRBD1 covers 7 bases. The CDR3 is 15 residues long. With V trimmed by 6 bases and J by 2 bases, 9 bases remained unmatched. Germline V gene data show CDR1 as MDHEN and CDR2 as SYDVKM. Here the CDR3 DNA reads TGTGCCAGCAGCTTTACCTCGGGACAGCAAGAGACCCAGTACTTC. Protein sequence: CASSFTSGQQETQYF.

This clone was detected once. The genes are TRBV10-3 and TRBJ2-2, with 9 positions matching TRBD1. The trim removed 8 bases at V and 5 bases at J, leaving 6 bases unmatched. The CDR3 extends over 14 amino acids. Germline assignment: CDR1 ENHRY and CDR2 SYGVKD. CDR3 loop: CAIRDREGTGELFF. CDR3 coding DNA: TGTGCCATCCGGGACAGGGAGGGTACCGGGGAGCTGTTTTTT.

The chain employs TRBV2 and TRBJ2-3; 7 bases agree with TRBD2. Looked up from germline, CDR1 is SNHLY and CDR2 is FYNNEI. The CDR3 is made up of 16 amino acids. V lost 2 bases and J lost 3; bases outside the gene matches: 8. The CDR3 bases are TGTGCCAGCAGTGAATGGGTGGGAGGGAAGACAGATACGCAGTATTTT. Protein product: CASSEWVGGKTDTQYF.

The V and J genes are TRBV19 and TRBJ1-5; D call uncertain. V was shortened by 7 bases and J by 5 bases, with 12 bases between the two germline ends. The CDR3 contains 13 residues. Germline values: CDR1 LNHDA, CDR2 SQIVND (reference sequence). The chain's CDR3 is CASTEGAHQPQHF. CDR3 coding DNA: TGTGCCAGTACGGAGGGAGCGCATCAGCCCCAGCATTTT.

The count of this clone is one. This chain connects TRBV27 to TRBJ1-4, with D hard to call. V lost 5 bases to trimming and J lost 8 bases, with 15 bases between them. The CDR3 is 14 amino acids. Germline V gene lookup returns CDR1 MNHEY and CDR2 SMNVEV (reference sequence). CDR3 in DNA: TGTGCCAGCAGTGCCTTATGGAGTGAGGAAAAACTGTTTTTT. Translating it yields CASSALWSEEKLFF.

The V gene is TRBV18, the J gene TRBJ1-2; D uncertain. Germline V gene data show CDR1 as KGHSH and CDR2 as LQKENI. This CDR3 is 15 amino acids long. V shed 3 bases and J shed 8 bases, with 19 bases lying between them. CDR3 amino acids: CASSPVGVTPGGYTF. As DNA, the CDR3 is TGTGCCAGCTCACCGGTGGGAGTTACGCCTGGGGGCTACACCTTC.